One and the same sample provided the 8 T cell receptor beta chains below, sequenced in a study of OX40 agonist ivuxolimab in advanced cancers. This table comes from immunoSEQ multiplex PCR, and its TCRdb copy is limited to in-frame clones, with some not included. The table shows tens of thousands of clones, with roughly 84% occurring only once. Source: CD4+ or CD8+ T cells sorted from blood, taken in a trial of the OX40 agonist ivuxolimab. These receptors were taken from an adult with an advanced solid tumor such as melanoma, head and neck, liver or kidney cancer.

The chain links TRBV18 to TRBJ1-5; the match to TRBD1 covers 7 bases. Looked up from germline, CDR1 is KGHSH and CDR2 is LQKENI. The V and J ends lost 2 bases and 0 bases, in that order; junction bases with no gene match: 4. CDR3 size: 16 residues. CDR3 region: CASSPNRQGSNQPQHF. The CDR3 coding sequence is TGTGCCAGCTCACCAAATCGACAGGGTAGCAATCAGCCCCAGCATTTT.

This chain joins TRBV9 and TRBJ1-2; D uncertain. This CDR3 has 14 amino acids. The germline gives CDR1 SGDLS, CDR2 YYNGEE. V lost 3 bases to trimming and J lost 3 bases, with 12 bases between them. In nucleotides, the CDR3 is TGTGCCAGCAGCGACAGTCGGGTGGACTATGGCTACACCTTC. Amino acid sequence: CASSDSRVDYGYTF.

This clone showed up just a few times. This chain uses TRBV30 with TRBJ1-5; a possible D gene is TRBD1 (5 bases). V lost 5 bases to trimming and J lost 4 bases, with 15 bases between them. The CDR3 totals 14 residues. Per germline, CDR1 GTSNPN and CDR2 SVGIG (reference sequence). CDR3 DNA: TGTGCCTGGTCACAGGCAAACCTTAATCAGCCCCAGCATTTT. Amino acids: CAWSQANLNQPQHF.

The V and J genes are TRBV9 and TRBJ1-2, with 10 bases aligning to TRBD1. Losses at the gene ends were 2 bases for V and 1 base for J; bases not matched to a gene: 5. The CDR3 has 16 residues. Germline CDR1 SGDLS, CDR2 YYNGEE. In DNA, the CDR3 is TGTGCCAGCAGCGTGACAGGGGGCTTCGTTAACTATGGCTACACCTTC. Translated, it gives CASSVTGGFVNYGYTF.

The chain employs TRBV5-1 and TRBJ1-3; D gene ambiguous. This CDR3 has 14 residues. Looked up from germline, CDR1 is SGHRS and CDR2 is YFSETQ. Trimming stripped 2 bases from V and 4 bases from J, with 10 bases between. CDR3 sequence: CASSLEHSGNTIYF. CDR3 nucleotide sequence: TGCGCCAGCAGCTTAGAACATTCAGGAAACACCATATATTTT.

The J gene is TRBJ2-5, the V gene TRBV30, with 9 bases lining up with TRBD2. Germline V gene lookup returns CDR1 GTSNPN and CDR2 SVGIG (reference sequence). The trim removed 3 bases at V and 2 bases at J, leaving 10 bases unmatched. The CDR3 sequence is 16 residues long. The CDR3 sequence: CAWSPIPTSGQETQYF. Here the CDR3 DNA reads TGTGCCTGGAGCCCTATACCGACTAGCGGACAAGAGACCCAGTACTTC.

The V and J genes are TRBV4-3 and TRBJ1-2; TRBD1 matches at 10 bases. Germline V CDR1 and CDR2: LGHNA, YSLEER. V was pared by 4 bases and J by 5 bases, with 7 bases of the junction left unmatched. The CDR3 is 15 amino acids. This CDR3 is CASSPGQGPGYGYTF. Here the CDR3 DNA reads TGCGCCAGCAGCCCGGGACAGGGGCCGGGTTATGGCTACACCTTC.

The gene calls are TRBV27 and TRBJ2-1; 13 bases are a match to TRBD2. Germline V gives CDR1 MNHEY, CDR2 SMNVEV (reference sequence). This CDR3 region has 18 residues. Trimming cost V 2 bases and J 8 bases; bases outside gene matches: 12. The CDR3 spells CASSLIGLAGAAIDEQFF. In DNA, the CDR3 is TGTGCCAGCAGTTTAATAGGACTAGCGGGAGCCGCTATCGATGAGCAGTTCTTC.